The next 26 T cell receptor beta chains were all read from a single sample in a study of T cells after yellow fever vaccination. MiXCR, run by TCRdb on the 5' RACE reads, gives a single entry per CDR3 protein. Of some 150,000 distinct CDR3 sequences in the sample, around 6.3% were seen once. The sequencing used CD4+ T cells sorted from PBMCs, collected 10 days after the yellow fever booster vaccination. The receptors come from a man aged 25 to 40 who received the YFV17D yellow fever vaccine.

The table lists this clonotype with many counts. The rearrangement uses TRBV12-3 or TRBV12-4 and TRBJ2-7; perhaps D is TRBD1 or TRBD2 (5 bases each). The CDR3 covers 13 residues. With 0 bases removed from V and 2 bases from J, the gap between germline ends came to 5 bases. DNA for the CDR3: TGTGCCAGCAGTTTAGCGGGACCCTACGAGCAGTACTTC. This codes for CASSLAGPYEQYF.

This clonotype was counted at least ten times. This chain links TRBV4-3 with TRBJ2-1; 8 positions match TRBD1. This CDR3 contains 16 residues. V trimming: 0 bases; J trimming: 4 bases; junction bases outside the gene matches: 5. Germline CDR1 LGHNA, CDR2 YSLEER. The CDR3 sequence: CASSQDPGGQYNEQFF. The CDR3 nucleotides are TGCGCCAGCAGCCAAGATCCAGGGGGCCAATACAATGAGCAGTTCTTC.

The chain uses TRBV7-8 and TRBJ2-6, with D possibly matching TRBD1 (6 bases). CDR1 SGHVS and CDR2 FQNEAQ come from the germline V gene. The CDR3 runs 18 residues. V was trimmed by 5 bases and J by 0 bases, leaving 17 bases between them. In DNA, the CDR3 is TGTGCCAGCAGCCCGCGGCCCGGACAGCCCTCTGGGGCCAACGTCCTGACTTTC. Its protein product is CASSPRPGQPSGANVLTF.

This clonotype was seen repeatedly, ten times or more. The gene calls are TRBV25-1 and TRBJ2-1; 15 nucleotides align to TRBD2. The CDR3 extends over 19 amino acids. V was pared by 1 base and J by 3 bases, with 7 bases of the junction left unmatched. CDR1 and CDR2 (germline): MGHDK, SYGVNS. For the CDR3, the DNA is TGTGCCAGCAGTGAATCCCCCGGACTAGCGGGAGGGATCTACAATGAGCAGTTCTTC. This codes for CASSESPGLAGGIYNEQFF. Based on the CDR3 plus reference TRBV25-1 and TRBJ2-1, the full variable domain is EADIYQTPRYLVIGTGKKITLECSQTMGHDKMYWYQQDPGMELHLIHYSYGVNSTEKGDLSSESTVSRIRTEHFPLTLESARPSHTSQYLCASSESPGLAGGIYNEQFFGPGTRLTVL.

This clonotype showed up many times. J is TRBJ2-1 and V is TRBV6-5; TRBD1 might be the D (5 bases). The CDR3 is 14 amino acids. Germline CDR1 is MNHEY and CDR2 is SVGAGI. Trimming cost V 0 bases and J 7 bases, with 10 bases left between them. The CDR3 protein is CASSYSRARNEQFF. The CDR3, as DNA: TGTGCCAGCAGTTACTCCAGGGCAAGGAATGAGCAGTTCTTC.

This clonotype was counted ten times or more. The chain joins TRBV20-1 to TRBJ2-1, with 9 bases aligning to TRBD2. The ends lost 6 bases at V and 6 bases at J; junction bases unmatched: 12. The CDR3 is made up of 15 amino acids. CDR1 and CDR2 from the germline V gene are DFQATT and SNEGSKA (reference sequence). The CDR3 nucleotides read TGCAGTGCCCTAGGTCTAGCGCGGGGGGGCAATGAGCAGTTCTTC. This sequence encodes CSALGLARGGNEQFF.

This clonotype came up many times. The rearrangement joins TRBV5-1 to TRBJ2-5, with TRBD2 matching over 9 bases. The CDR3 has 16 residues. Trimming took 4 bases from V and 5 from J; bases not matched to a gene: 12. Germline V gives CDR1 SGHRS, CDR2 YFSETQ. CDR3: CASSRGTSLRRETQYF. The CDR3 coding sequence is TGCGCCAGCAGCCGCGGGACTAGCCTACGCCGGGAGACCCAGTACTTC.

This clonotype appeared many times. The chain combines TRBV12-3 or TRBV12-4 with TRBJ2-4; TRBD1 is a possible D gene (5 bases). The V end lost 6 bases, the J end lost 0 bases, and 9 bases lay between the germline ends. This CDR3 comprises 14 residues. The CDR3 reads CASRDTSAKNIQYF. DNA for the CDR3: TGTGCCAGCAGGGACACATCAGCCAAAAACATTCAGTACTTC.

In this sample, this clonotype turned up many times. The chain is built from TRBV7-8 and TRBJ2-1; TRBD2 matches at 13 bases. The V gene end was trimmed by 5 bases and the J gene end by 7 bases; junction bases not matched to a gene: 11. This CDR3 has 17 amino acids. Germline V gene data show CDR1 as SGHVS and CDR2 as FQNEAQ. The CDR3 region is CASSPKGLAGVWNEQFF. The CDR3, as DNA: TGTGCCAGCAGCCCAAAAGGACTAGCGGGAGTTTGGAATGAGCAGTTCTTC.

This clonotype was seen ten or more times. CDR3 region: CASSLGSGGYTF. The CDR3 DNA is TGTGCCAGCAGCCTGGGGTCGGGTGGCTACACCTTC. The chain combines TRBV12-3 or TRBV12-4 with TRBJ1-2; D not resolved. The CDR3 covers 12 residues. The V and J ends lost 6 bases and 7 bases respectively, with 12 bases between them.

This clonotype showed up many times. V usage is TRBV3-1 and J usage is TRBJ2-7; 15 bases are shared with TRBD2. V lost 0 bases and J lost 6; bases outside the gene matches: 9. Germline CDR1 LGHDT, CDR2 YNNKEL (reference sequence). The CDR3 is 18 amino acids. The CDR3 sequence is CASSQDLLGLAGGVEQYF. Here the CDR3 DNA reads TGTGCCAGCAGCCAAGATCTCTTGGGACTAGCGGGAGGCGTCGAGCAGTACTTC.

The CDR3 bases are TGTGCCAGCAGCTCACAGTCGAGACAGCCCCAGCATTTT. It encodes CASSSQSRQPQHF. The chain couples TRBV7-3 to TRBJ1-5; D not resolved. Germline CDR1 reads SGHTA; CDR2 reads FQGTGA. The V end was cut by 4 bases, the J end by 7 bases, with 11 bases between. This CDR3 contains 13 residues.

This clonotype came up many times. The J gene is TRBJ2-3, the V gene TRBV20-1; D perhaps matches TRBD1 (6 bases). CDR1 DFQATT and CDR2 SNEGSKA come from the germline V gene (reference sequence). The germline V and J ends were trimmed by 5 bases and 4 bases, with 16 bases remaining between them. The CDR3 consists of 14 residues. CDR3: CSAWTVRNSDTQYF. In nucleotides, the CDR3 is TGCAGTGCTTGGACAGTAAGAAATTCAGATACGCAGTATTTT.

To note about this clonotype: One base away lies a much larger clone, so this may be a sequencing read error. This sequence joins TRBV7-3 and TRBJ1-1, with D possibly matching TRBD1 (6 bases). CDR3 size: 14 residues. V gave up 2 bases and J gave up 3 bases, with 10 bases separating them. The V gene's germline CDR1 is SGHTA and CDR2 FQGTGA. CDR3 loop: CASSLSGVDTEAFF. CDR3 bases: TGTGCCAGCAGCTTATCAGGGGTGGACACTGAAGCTTTCTTT.

For this clonotype: A read error is possible here, since a much larger clone lies one base away. The rearrangement uses TRBV9 and TRBJ1-6; TRBD1 aligns across 9 bases. The V gene end was trimmed by 3 bases and the J gene end by 14 bases; junction bases not matched to a gene: 12. CDR3 length: 15 residues. Germline V gene data show CDR1 as SGDLS and CDR2 as YYNGEE. This CDR3 reads CASSARDRGWSTLHF. The CDR3 nucleotides read TGTGCCAGCAGCGCGAGAGACAGGGGGTGGTCAACCCTCCACTTT.

This clonotype turned up a few times. This rearrangement joins TRBV7-2 to TRBJ2-5, with D perhaps matching TRBD1 (5 bases). CDR3 length equals 13 residues. Trimming took 3 bases from V and 6 from J, leaving 11 bases between them. Per germline, CDR1 SGHTA and CDR2 FQGNSA. CDR3 sequence reads: CASSLTVVQTQYF. Here the CDR3 DNA reads TGTGCCAGCAGCTTGACAGTAGTGCAGACCCAGTACTTC.

The chain employs TRBV5-6 and TRBJ1-5, with D tentatively TRBD1 (6 bases). V dropped 2 bases and J dropped 6 bases, with 12 bases sitting between them. The CDR3 is made up of 14 amino acids. The germline gives CDR1 SGHDT, CDR2 YYEEEE. For the CDR3, the DNA is TGTGCCAGCAGCTTAGGGACACATCCTCAGCCCCAGCATTTT. Translation: CASSLGTHPQPQHF.

V usage is TRBV4-2 and J usage is TRBJ2-5; the D call may be TRBD1 or TRBD2 (5 bases each). Germline V gene sequence: CDR1 LGHNA, CDR2 YNFKEQ. V lost 3 bases and J lost 1, with 12 bases in between. The CDR3 runs 15 residues. CDR3 loop: CASSQAGASQETQYF. For the CDR3, the DNA is TGTGCCAGCAGCCAGGCCGGGGCCTCCCAAGAGACCCAGTACTTC.

This clonotype was seen repeatedly, ten times or more. This rearrangement joins TRBV7-9 to TRBJ1-3; D is ambiguous. The V gene's germline CDR1 is SEHNR and CDR2 FQNEAQ (reference sequence). V was cut by 5 bases and J by 2 bases, with 4 bases left in between. The CDR3 covers 12 residues. CDR3 residues: CASSNAGNTIYF. In DNA form, the CDR3 reads TGTGCCAGCAGCAACGCTGGAAACACCATATATTTT.

This clonotype occurred many times. The V and J genes are TRBV4-3 and TRBJ1-5, with D uncertain. The V end lost 0 bases, the J end lost 9 bases, and 9 bases lay between the germline ends. Germline V gives CDR1 LGHNA, CDR2 YSLEER. This CDR3 is 13 amino acids long. The CDR3 loop is CASSQEVGGPQHF. The CDR3 bases are TGCGCCAGCAGCCAAGAGGTTGGCGGGCCCCAGCATTTT.

This clonotype has ten or more counts. The chain carries TRBV15 and TRBJ2-2; D is unclear. The CDR3 totals 13 residues. Germline V lookup: CDR1 LNHNV, CDR2 YYDKDF (reference sequence). Trimming left V 1 base short and J 5 bases short, with 5 bases between. The CDR3 reads CATSRGGTGELFF. CDR3 in DNA: TGTGCCACCAGCAGAGGAGGTACCGGGGAGCTGTTTTTT.

This clonotype was recorded at least ten times. The V and J genes are TRBV7-2 and TRBJ2-4; either TRBD1 or TRBD2 may fit D (5 bases each). From germline, CDR1 is SGHTA and CDR2 FQGNSA. With 4 bases removed from V and 0 bases from J, the gap between germline ends came to 13 bases. CDR3 length equals 16 residues. CDR3 in amino acids: CASSSTRGVAKNIQYF. DNA for the CDR3: TGTGCCAGCAGCTCAACCCGGGGCGTAGCCAAAAACATTCAGTACTTC.

J is TRBJ1-1 and V is TRBV7-9; D is undetermined. Germline assignment: CDR1 SEHNR and CDR2 FQNEAQ (reference sequence). The CDR3 length is 12 residues. Trimming cost V 6 bases and J 4 bases, with 9 bases left between them. CDR3 DNA sequence: TGTGCCAGCAGTTCGACTAGCACTGAAGCTTTCTTT. This codes for CASSSTSTEAFF. Supplemented by reference TRBV7-9 and TRBJ1-1, the full variable domain reads DTGVSQNPRHKITKRGQNVTFRCDPISEHNRLYWYRQTLGQGPEFLTYFQNEAQLEKSRLLSDRFSAERPKGSFSTLEIQRTEQGDSAMYLCASSSTSTEAFFGQGTRLTVV.

This clonotype was detected ten times or more. The CDR3 bases are TGCAGTGCCCCCAAGGACAATGAGCAGTTCTTC. Translation: CSAPKDNEQFF. This chain joins TRBV20-1 and TRBJ2-1; D remains unclear. With 6 bases removed from V and 5 bases from J, the gap between germline ends came to 8 bases. CDR1 and CDR2 from the germline V gene are DFQATT and SNEGSKA (reference sequence). The CDR3 contains 11 residues.

This clonotype showed up many times. This sequence joins TRBV7-8 and TRBJ2-1; D uncertain. The CDR3 loop spans 14 amino acids. Looked up from germline, CDR1 is SGHVS and CDR2 is FQNEAQ. V was pared by 2 bases and J by 0 bases, with 5 bases between. CDR3 nucleotide sequence: TGTGCCAGCAGCTTAAGTAGCTCCTACAATGAGCAGTTCTTC. Its translation: CASSLSSSYNEQFF.

This clonotype was counted a few times. DNA of the CDR3: TGTGCCAGCAGCCCTGGGCTCGTGTACAATGAGCAGTTCTTC. Its protein is CASSPGLVYNEQFF. V is TRBV5-4 and J is TRBJ2-1; the D is unclear. Trimming cost V 4 bases and J 4 bases, with 12 bases left between them. CDR1 and CDR2 from the germline V gene are SGHNT and YYREEE (reference sequence). This CDR3 is built from 14 residues.